This T cell receptor (beta chain) was obtained from a study of T cells after somatic rescue of genetic block. Assay used: immunoSEQ multiplex PCR; TCRdb lists only in-frame clones, some missing. The sample includes around 64,000 clones, 92% of them seen just once. This clone was seen only a few times. The CDR3 is made up of 15 amino acids. From germline, CDR1 is WNHNN and CDR2 SYGVQD (reference sequence). V was pared by 4 bases and J by 10 bases, with 8 bases of the junction left unmatched. The chain employs TRBV10-1 and TRBJ1-6; 9 bases map to TRBD1. The source material was peripheral blood mononuclear cells (PBMCs). The origin of this receptor is a man in his forties or fifties. The chain's CDR3 is CASSAGQGPYSPLHF. Written as DNA, the CDR3 is TGCGCCAGCAGTGCCGGACAGGGGCCCTACTCACCCCTCCACTTT.